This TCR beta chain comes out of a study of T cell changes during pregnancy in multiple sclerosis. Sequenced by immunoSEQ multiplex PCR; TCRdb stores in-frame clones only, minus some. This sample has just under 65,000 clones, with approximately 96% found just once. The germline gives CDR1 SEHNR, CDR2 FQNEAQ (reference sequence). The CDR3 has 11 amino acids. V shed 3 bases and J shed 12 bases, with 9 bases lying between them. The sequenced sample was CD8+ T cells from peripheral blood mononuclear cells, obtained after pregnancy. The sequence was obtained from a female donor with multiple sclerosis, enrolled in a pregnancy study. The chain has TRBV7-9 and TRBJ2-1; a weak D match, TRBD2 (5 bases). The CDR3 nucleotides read TGTGCCAGCAGCTTGGACTTGGGGCAGTTCTTC. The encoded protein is CASSLDLGQFF. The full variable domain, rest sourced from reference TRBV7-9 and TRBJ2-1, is DTGVSQNPRHKITKRGQNVTFRCDPISEHNRLYWYRQTLGQGPEFLTYFQNEAQLEKSRLLSDRFSAERPKGSFSTLEIQRTEQGDSAMYLCASSLDLGQFFGPGTRLTVL.